This TCR beta chain was identified in a study of control samples from healthy donors and cancer patients. Germline CDR1 SGHTA, CDR2 FQGTGA. Trimming at V came to 5 bases and at J to 2 bases, leaving 6 bases not matched to a gene. This CDR3 has 15 residues. Generated by immunoSEQ multiplex PCR, the TCRdb table keeps only in-frame clones and is missing some. The data show some 130,000 clones, 75% to 95% seen once. This chain links TRBV7-3 with TRBJ2-5; 9 bases match TRBD2. The receptor was derived from a middle-aged man in good health. The sequenced sample was blood. The CDR3 protein is CASSRNSGGQETQYF. CDR3 coding DNA: TGTGCCAGCAGCCGAAACAGCGGGGGGCAAGAGACCCAGTACTTC.